The T cell receptor beta chain described here comes from a study of blood T cell repertoires in COVID-19. Across the study: Collection of acute and convalescent COVID-19 samples took place in the United States, Italy and Spain. PBMCs, B-cell-depleted T cells, or T cells were the source of the cDNA or gDNA that made up the material.

This CDR3 spans 17 amino acids. From germline, CDR1 is LGHNT and CDR2 FRNRAP. V was clipped by 0 bases and J by 1 base; unmatched bases: 8. Participants reported their clinical history, and cohort assignment relied on those reports. Original handling: Nucleated cell number was recorded as an estimate derived from reference gene primer amplification. Profiling relied on immunoSEQ multiplex PCR, and the TCRdb table lists in-frame clones only, not all of them. V and J calls and clone size are copied from that table; D and trimming were computed from the DNA. The repertoire holds some 220,000 clones, with 75% to 90% as singletons.

The chain has TRBV12-5 and TRBJ1-2; 7 bases align to TRBD1. Sample: PBMCs or T cells enriched from blood (not recorded which). This sequence was found in a woman aged 40 to 50 with acute COVID-19. This CDR3 reads CASGLVQGKALNYGYTF. In DNA, the CDR3 is TGTGCTAGTGGTTTGGTACAGGGGAAGGCCCTTAACTATGGCTACACCTTC.